The source of this TCR beta chain is a study of T cells in Graves' hyperthyroidism and ophthalmopathy. Study context: Blood was drawn when the patient was first diagnosed and still untreated.

Stable hyperthyroidism: no ophthalmopathy progression over 18 months of follow-up. Each diagnosis was grounded in clinical symptoms, serum thyroxine and TRAb, thyroid ultrasound, and orbital computed tomography. The CDR3 runs 15 residues. Between the trimmed V and J ends, which lost 7 bases and 1 base, there was a span of 13 bases. Using RNA transcripts as the source, TCR beta CDR3 regions were amplified. The HTBI primer set drove a first-round RT-PCR of the TCR CDR3. One entry per CDR3 protein results from TCRdb running MiXCR on the multiplex PCR reads. The sample includes some 270,000 distinct CDR3 sequences, roughly 13% of them seen just once. This clonotype was observed at least ten times.

The sequenced sample consisted of blood. This clonotype originated in a woman between 40 and 50 years old with Graves' hyperthyroidism. The chain uses TRBV12-3 or TRBV12-4 and TRBJ2-2; no reliable D call. The CDR3 loop is CASKSWQQNTGELFF. The CDR3 bases are TGTGCCAGCAAATCGTGGCAGCAGAACACCGGGGAGCTGTTTTTT.